Here is one TCR beta chain with its context. The target antigen is unknown. Germline V gene data show CDR1 as SNHLY and CDR2 as FYNNEI. V shed 1 base, J shed 4 bases, and the junction held 12 bases outside the gene matches. This CDR3 contains 17 residues. Sequencing used immunoSEQ multiplex PCR; TCRdb keeps in-frame clones, though not all of them. Found here are 110,000 to 150,000 clones, more than 85% of them singletons; the top ten hold about 8.6%. The entry originates in a study of T cell responses to AZD1222 COVID-19 vaccine. Across the whole study: Second-dose groups at about 4 or about 12 weeks were pooled.

Study-level points and caveats: Across the whole spike, CD4 TCRs peaked at regions 160-218 and 743-854.

The chain joins TRBV2 to TRBJ2-5; 7 bases are shared with TRBD2. This receptor was taken from an adult in good health. This material consisted of peripheral blood, taken on day 0 of AZD1222 vaccination. Here the CDR3 reads CASSEGGGLAMGETQYF. The CDR3 bases are TGTGCCAGCAGTGAAGGGGGAGGGCTAGCTATGGGAGAGACCCAGTACTTC.